These 5 T cell receptor beta chains were all obtained from the same sample, sequenced in a study of blood T cell repertoires in COVID-19. Clones were sequenced by immunoSEQ multiplex PCR, and TCRdb holds only the in-frame ones, with some missing. There are about 240,000 clones in the sample; about four fifths occur only once, and about 3.6% lies in the top ten. Sequenced sample: PBMCs or T cells enriched from blood (not recorded which). The receptors originated from a woman aged 40 to 50 who had been exposed to COVID-19.

The count of this clone is one. DNA for the CDR3: TGTGCCAGCAGCTTGACTAGCTCGACAGATACGCAGTATTTT. It encodes CASSLTSSTDTQYF. The rearrangement joins TRBV7-2 to TRBJ2-3; TRBD2 aligns across 7 bases. There are 14 residues in the CDR3. Trimming removed 3 bases from V and 3 bases from J; junction bases left unmatched: 3. Per germline, CDR1 SGHTA and CDR2 FQGNSA.

The chain employs TRBV2 and TRBJ1-5; D is perhaps TRBD1 (6 bases). The CDR3 has 14 amino acids. V lost 3 bases to trimming and J lost 1 base, with 7 bases between them. Germline V gene sequence: CDR1 SNHLY, CDR2 FYNNEI. Here the CDR3 DNA reads TGTGCCAGCAGTGAGGGGGCCAGCAATCAGCCCCAGCATTTT. Amino acid sequence: CASSEGASNQPQHF.

The chain links TRBV5-1 to TRBJ2-3, with D possibly TRBD2 on 5 matching bases. V lost 4 bases and J lost 7, with 10 bases in between. The CDR3 totals 12 residues. The V gene's germline CDR1 is SGHRS and CDR2 YFSETQ. CDR3 in amino acids: CASSADYYTQYF. CDR3 coding DNA: TGCGCCAGCAGCGCCGACTATTATACGCAGTATTTT.

V usage is TRBV18 and J usage is TRBJ1-1; maybe TRBD1 (6 bases). The length of the CDR3 is 16 residues. Germline V CDR1 and CDR2: KGHSH, LQKENI. Trimming left V 3 bases short and J 8 bases short, with 22 bases between. CDR3 sequence reads: CASSPQTLKGVSEAFF. CDR3 in DNA: TGTGCCAGCTCACCCCAAACCCTAAAGGGGGTGTCCGAAGCTTTCTTT.

The rearrangement uses TRBV20-1 and TRBJ2-5; 7 bases are shared with TRBD2. Germline lookup yields CDR1 DFQATT and CDR2 SNEGSKA (reference sequence). The V segment lost 3 bases and the J segment 1 base; nucleotides outside the gene matches: 5. This CDR3 spans 14 amino acids. This chain's CDR3 is CSASLPGGQETQYF. CDR3 DNA sequence: TGCAGTGCTAGTCTGCCGGGGGGCCAAGAGACCCAGTACTTC.